A single sample is the source of the 12 T cell receptor beta chains below, sequenced in a study of blood T cell repertoires in COVID-19. Here immunoSEQ multiplex PCR was the method, and the copy in TCRdb shows in-frame clones only, minus some. The top ten hold about 3.6% of the sample, which has 350,000 to 450,000 clones, 85% seen once. The source material was peripheral blood. These receptors were obtained from a woman between 18 and 30 years old with acute or convalescent COVID-19.

CDR3 protein: CASRVGTSGVSTDTQYF. In nucleotides, the CDR3 is TGTGCCAGCAGGGTGGGGACTAGCGGGGTGAGCACAGATACGCAGTATTTT. The chain links TRBV11-2 to TRBJ2-3; 13 nucleotides align to TRBD2. Germline assignment: CDR1 SGHAT and CDR2 FQNNGV. The V and J ends lost 6 bases and 0 bases, in that order; junction bases with no gene match: 6. The CDR3 is made up of 17 amino acids.

This chain uses TRBV24-1 with TRBJ2-3, with a weak D call TRBD2 (5 bases). Germline V gene lookup returns CDR1 KGHDR and CDR2 SFDVKD. The V and J ends lost 4 bases and 2 bases respectively, with 12 bases between them. There are 15 residues in the CDR3. CDR3 amino acids: CATSDSGLFTDTQYF. CDR3 sequence (DNA): TGTGCCACCAGTGACTCCGGACTGTTCACAGATACGCAGTATTTT.

The J gene is TRBJ1-1, the V gene TRBV7-9; TRBD1 agrees at 7 bases. This CDR3 is built from 11 residues. Germline values: CDR1 SEHNR, CDR2 FQNEAQ (reference sequence). The junction had 6 bases not matched to a gene; V was cut back by 9 bases and J by 8 bases. This CDR3 is CASSGGREAFF. The CDR3 nucleotides read TGTGCCAGTTCAGGGGGAAGAGAAGCTTTCTTT.

V gene TRBV19 combines with J gene TRBJ1-1; no reliable D call. CDR3 length equals 14 residues. Trimming removed 6 bases at V and 1 base at J, with 12 bases between. The germline CDR1 and CDR2 sequences are LNHDA and SQIVND (reference sequence). CDR3 bases: TGTGCCAGTAGCCTACCGACTGCGAACACTGAAGCTTTCTTT. Amino acid sequence: CASSLPTANTEAFF.

This sequence joins TRBV5-5 and TRBJ1-4, with 9 nucleotides matching TRBD1. V was pared by 4 bases and J by 2 bases, with 6 bases of the junction left unmatched. The CDR3 runs to 16 residues. Germline V gene lookup returns CDR1 SGHKS and CDR2 YYEKEE (reference sequence). CDR3 coding DNA: TGTGCCAGCAGCGGAGGACAGGGGAGCACTAATGAAAAACTGTTTTTT. This translates into CASSGGQGSTNEKLFF.

The chain carries TRBV13 and TRBJ2-1, with D tentatively TRBD2 (7 bases). V was clipped by 4 bases and J by 3 bases, with 19 bases between them. Germline V lookup: CDR1 PRHDT, CDR2 FYEKMQ (reference sequence). This CDR3 spans 17 amino acids. For the CDR3, the DNA is TGTGCCAGCAGCTCTAGGGGGGGGGCCACCTACTACAATGAGCAGTTCTTC. Translated: CASSSRGGATYYNEQFF.

The chain is built from TRBV12-3 or TRBV12-4 and TRBJ1-4; perhaps TRBD1 as D (6 bases). The CDR3 runs to 13 residues. Trimming pared 8 bases from V and 8 bases from J, leaving 15 bases between. In DNA, the CDR3 is TGTGCCAGCCGGCGCCCAGGGGAAGAAAAACTGTTTTTT. Amino acid sequence: CASRRPGEEKLFF.

The chain links TRBV30 to TRBJ2-1; possible D gene TRBD2, 5 bases. The germline CDR1 and CDR2 sequences are GTSNPN and SVGIG (reference sequence). This CDR3 comprises 13 residues. V lost 1 base and J lost 6, with 10 bases in between. The DNA of the CDR3 is TGTGCCTGGAGTGGAGGGCAGACCAATGAGCAGTTCTTC. Translated: CAWSGGQTNEQFF. The whole variable domain, remainder taken from reference TRBV30 and TRBJ2-1, is SQTIHQWPATLVQPVGSPLSLECTVEGTSNPNLYWYRQAAGRGLQLLFYSVGIGQISSEVPQNLSASRPQDRQFILSSKKLLLSDSGFYLCAWSGGQTNEQFFGPGTRLTVL.

The chain recombines TRBV7-6 with TRBJ2-2, with 10 bases identical to TRBD2. The length of the CDR3 is 20 residues. Germline V lookup: CDR1 SGHVS, CDR2 FNYEAQ. With 6 bases clipped from V and 7 bases from J, the junction kept 23 bases outside the gene matches. CDR3 region: CASSPAGLSSLAGTYGELFF. The CDR3 DNA follows: TGTGCCAGCAGTCCGGCCGGGTTATCTTCACTAGCGGGGACATACGGGGAGCTGTTTTTT.

A remark on this clone: Other nucleotide sequences in the sample specify the same CDR3. The J gene is TRBJ2-3, the V gene TRBV5-4, with 12 bases aligning to TRBD2. Germline lookup yields CDR1 SGHNT and CDR2 YYREEE (reference sequence). V trimming: 4 bases; J trimming: 0 bases; junction bases outside the gene matches: 3. There are 16 residues in the CDR3. CDR3 sequence (DNA): TGTGCCAGCAGCCTCGGACTAGCGGGAAGCACAGATACGCAGTATTTT. Protein: CASSLGLAGSTDTQYF.

The chain joins TRBV6-5 to TRBJ1-2; tentatively, D is TRBD1 (6 bases). Germline-derived CDR1 and CDR2 are MNHEY and SVGAGI. The CDR3 runs to 16 residues. The V end lost 4 bases, the J end lost 0 bases, and 15 bases lay between the germline ends. The CDR3 reads CASSSRTDRANYGYTF. For the CDR3, the DNA is TGTGCCAGCAGTTCCCGGACAGATCGGGCTAACTATGGCTACACCTTC.

The V call is TRBV2, the J call TRBJ2-7, with D unclear. V was shortened by 5 bases and J by 2 bases, with 16 bases between the two germline ends. The germline V gene encodes CDR1 SNHLY and CDR2 FYNNEI. The CDR3 is 15 residues long. Here the CDR3 DNA reads TGTGCCAGCAGTCTAGGCCCAATTACACCCTACGAGCAGTACTTC. Its protein is CASSLGPITPYEQYF. Full variable domain (outside the CDR3, taken from reference TRBV2 and TRBJ2-7): EPEVTQTPSHQVTQMGQEVILRCVPISNHLYFYWYRQILGQKVEFLVSFYNNEISEKSEIFDDQFSVERPDGSNFTLKIRSTKLEDSAMYFCASSLGPITPYEQYFGPGTRLTVT.